This is a list of T cell receptor beta chains from one sample in a study of radiation and T cells in renal cell carcinoma. TCRdb's table, derived via immunoSEQ multiplex PCR, lists solely in-frame clones and lacks some. The sample holds about 130,000 clones; around nine tenths are singletons and the top ten take about 12%. The sequencing here drew on blood, taken from a patient whose treatment included radiotherapy and nephrectomy. The receptor set was obtained from a woman in her forties or fifties with renal cell carcinoma. CDR3s include the opening cysteine and the closing phenylalanine or tryptophan. Fields, in order: clone size, D gene, J gene, V gene, CDR3 DNA, CDR3 protein. A D gene is named only where the DNA matches it firmly. Not all rows give a size; the values are once, few, many and, for expanded clones, a class.

NA	NA	TRBJ1-3	TRBV5-8	TGTGCCAGCAGCTTAGGGACTGTTGGAAACACCATATATTTT	CASSLGTVGNTIYF
NA	TRBD1	TRBJ1-5	TRBV19	TGTGCCAGTGGAACTGGACAGGGGGGTAATCGGCCCCAGCATTTT	CASGTGQGGNRPQHF
NA	NA	TRBJ2-5	TRBV19	TGTGCCAGTAGTATGATTGGGGCGGAAGAGACCCAGTACTTC	CASSMIGAEETQYF
NA	TRBD1	TRBJ2-3	TRBV7-6	TGTGCCAGCAGCTTACGCCCAGGGGGCGTGGATACGCAGTATTTT	CASSLRPGGVDTQYF
NA	TRBD1	TRBJ1-2	TRBV6-5	TGTGCCAGCAAGTACCCGGGGACAGTGGACGGCTACACCTTC	CASKYPGTVDGYTF
NA	NA	TRBJ1-2	TRBV6-5	TGTGCCAGCAAAACAGGGAACTATGGCTACACCTTC	CASKTGNYGYTF
NA	TRBD1	TRBJ1-2	TRBV30	TGTGCCTGGAGTGTTGACAGGGACTATGGCTACACCTTC	CAWSVDRDYGYTF
NA	NA	TRBJ2-2	TRBV5-1	TGCGCCAGCAGCTTGCGGCACATTGGCGCCGGAACAAACACCGGGGAGCTGTTTTTT	CASSLRHIGAGTNTGELFF
NA	NA	TRBJ1-4	TRBV12-2	TGTGCGCGCCCGGTGGGTGAAAAACTGTTTTTT	CARPVGEKLFF
NA	TRBD2	TRBJ2-1	TRBV27	TGTGCCAGCACCGTAGCGGGCTCCCCTCGTAATGAGCAGTTCTTC	CASTVAGSPRNEQFF
NA	NA	TRBJ2-2	TRBV7-9	TGTGCCAGCAGTCGAGGGGACACCGGGGAGCTGTTTTTT	CASSRGDTGELFF
NA	NA	TRBJ1-5	TRBV5-5	TGTGCCAGCAGCTTGGATTACCAGCCCCAGCATTTT	CASSLDYQPQHF
NA	NA	TRBJ2-1	TRBV6-1	TGTGCCAGCAGTGAAGCCAGCACAGTTGGTGGGCAGTTCTTC	CASSEASTVGGQFF
NA	NA	TRBJ1-2	TRBV19	TGTGCCAGTAGTATTGCTGGGGGCCTGGAAGGCTACACCTTC	CASSIAGGLEGYTF
NA	TRBD1	TRBJ1-2	TRBV27	TGTGCCAGCAGTCTTGGACAGGGCCCTATTGGTGGCTACACCTTC	CASSLGQGPIGGYTF
NA	TRBD1	TRBJ2-7	TRBV7-9	TGTGCCAGCATCAAATTTATCGGGACAGTAGTCTACGAGCAGTACTTC	CASIKFIGTVVYEQYF
NA	NA	TRBJ2-6	TRBV9	TGTGCCAGCAGCGTATTTCCCGGGGCCAACGTCCTGACTTTC	CASSVFPGANVLTF
NA	TRBD2	TRBJ2-5	TRBV6-6	TGTGCCAGCAGTTTCCGGGACTATAGACAGACCCAGTACTTC	CASSFRDYRQTQYF
once	NA	TRBJ1-2	TRBV29-1	TGCAGCGTTGTGTATTGGGCAGAGAACTATGGCTACACCTTC	CSVVYWAENYGYTF
NA	NA	TRBJ1-3	TRBV11-2	TGTGCCAGCAGCAACTTGATGGCCAGCTCTGGAAACACCATATATTTT	CASSNLMASSGNTIYF
NA	NA	TRBJ2-1	TRBV19	TGTGCCAGTAGTACAGACAGCAATGAGCAGTTCTTC	CASSTDSNEQFF
once	NA	TRBJ1-1	TRBV6-1	TGTGCCAGCACCCCCCTCGGGGGGAGGACTGAAGCTTTCTTT	CASTPLGGRTEAFF
NA	NA	TRBJ1-1	TRBV13	TGTGCCAGCAGCTTAGCGGGGGGAGAGAGCACTGAAGCTTTCTTT	CASSLAGGESTEAFF